The present T cell receptor (beta chain) was sequenced within a study of shared clonotypes between healthy human individuals. Findings and caveats of the study: With a handful of donors compared, 4% to 5% of naive CD4 clonotypes were shared.

The length of the CDR3 is 13 residues. CDR1 and CDR2 from the germline V gene are MNHEY and SMNVEV (reference sequence). V shed 6 bases and J shed 0 bases, with 6 bases lying between them. As regards this clone: No antigen is known for it.

TCRdb's copy holds only in-frame clones and misses some; the assay was immunoSEQ multiplex PCR. The sample includes a few million clones, 85% to 95% of them seen just once. Sequencing was performed on naive CD4+ T cells sorted from blood. This sample's subset: CD45RA+ positively selected. The receptor was isolated from a man aged 18-30 years in good health. This rearrangement joins TRBV27 to TRBJ1-3, with no clear D. CDR3 region: CASRPSSGNTIYF. As DNA, the CDR3 is TGTGCCAGCAGACCCTCCTCTGGAAACACCATATATTTT.